These 4 T cell receptor beta chains share one sample of origin, sequenced in a study of T cells in Graves' hyperthyroidism and ophthalmopathy. The TCR beta CDR3 regions underwent amplification using RNA transcripts as the source. During a first-round RT-PCR of the TCR CDR3, the HTBI primer set was used. TCRdb processed the multiplex PCR reads anew with MiXCR; each CDR3 protein has one entry. The sample comprises under 400,000 distinct CDR3 sequences, over 15% of which are singletons, and approximately 49% rests with the top ten. Sequencing input: blood. These receptors all stem from a woman aged 45-65 years with Graves' hyperthyroidism.

The chain is built from TRBV11-3 and TRBJ1-4; D is possibly TRBD1 (6 bases). The V gene lost 1 base and the J gene lost 7 bases, with 22 bases spanning the gap. Germline loops: CDR1 SGHNT, CDR2 YENEEA. The CDR3 loop spans 18 amino acids. In DNA form, the CDR3 reads TGTGCCAGCAGCTTAGGCCCCCAGGGGAGGGAGACACCTGAAAAACTGTTTTTT. Encoded protein: CASSLGPQGRETPEKLFF.

The chain carries TRBV5-1 and TRBJ1-4; D gene uncertain. The CDR3 spans 16 residues. V was shortened by 4 bases and J by 6 bases, with 19 bases between the two germline ends. Germline V gives CDR1 SGHRS, CDR2 YFSETQ. For the CDR3, the DNA is TGCGCCAGCAGCCCGGCCCCGGGAGCTACTTATGAAAAACTGTTTTTT. Amino acid sequence: CASSPAPGATYEKLFF. The entire variable domain, with the rest obtained from reference TRBV5-1 and TRBJ1-4, is as follows: KAGVTQTPRYLIKTRGQQVTLSCSPISGHRSVSWYQQTPGQGLQFLFEYFSETQRNKGNFPGRFSGRQFSNSRSEMNVSTLELGDSALYLCASSPAPGATYEKLFFGSGTQLSVL.

The rearrangement joins TRBV10-3 to TRBJ1-4; possible D gene TRBD1, 5 bases. The germline CDR1 and CDR2 sequences are ENHRY and SYGVKD. The germline V and J ends were trimmed by 2 bases and 5 bases, with 12 bases remaining between them. The CDR3 is 15 residues long. CDR3 in amino acids: CAISETKTGNEKLFF. The DNA for the CDR3 is TGTGCCATCAGTGAGACGAAAACAGGCAATGAAAAACTGTTTTTT.

This clonotype has at least ten counts. The V gene is TRBV6-6, the J gene TRBJ1-1; no clear D. V lost 0 bases and J lost 8, with 16 bases in between. The CDR3 has 15 residues. CDR1 and CDR2 (germline): MNHNY, SVGAGI (reference sequence). DNA for the CDR3: TGTGCCAGCAGTTACTCCCCTTATGTGAGGTTAGAAGCTTTCTTT. Its protein product is CASSYSPYVRLEAFF.